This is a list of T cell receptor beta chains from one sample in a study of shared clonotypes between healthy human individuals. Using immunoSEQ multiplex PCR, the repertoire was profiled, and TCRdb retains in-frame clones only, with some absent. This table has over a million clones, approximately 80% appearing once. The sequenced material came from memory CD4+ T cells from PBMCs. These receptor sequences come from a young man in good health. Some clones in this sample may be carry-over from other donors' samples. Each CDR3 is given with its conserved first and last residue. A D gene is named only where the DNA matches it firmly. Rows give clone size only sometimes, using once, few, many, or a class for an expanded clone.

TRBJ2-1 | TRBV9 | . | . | TGTGCCAGCAGCGTAACCTCCGGGACCGTGCAGTTCTTC | CASSVTSGTVQFF
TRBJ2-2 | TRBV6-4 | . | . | TGTGCCAGCAGTGTATTGCTAGCTTCCCGGGAGCTGTTTTTT | CASSVLLASRELFF
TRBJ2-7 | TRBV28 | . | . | TGTGCCAGCAGTACCACAGGGGAGGTGGGCGAGCAGTACTTC | CASSTTGEVGEQYF
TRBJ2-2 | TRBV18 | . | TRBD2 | TGTGCCAGCTCACCACCGGGACTAGCGGTCACCGGGGAGCTGTTTTTT | CASSPPGLAVTGELFF
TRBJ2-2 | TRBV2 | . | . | TGTGCCAGCAGTGAATCCAGTACCGGGGAGCTGTTTTTT | CASSESSTGELFF
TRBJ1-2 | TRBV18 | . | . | TGTGCCAGCTCACCTCAAACAGGGTTGGGCTACACCTTC | CASSPQTGLGYTF
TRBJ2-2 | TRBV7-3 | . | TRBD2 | TGTGCCAGCAGCTCGACTAGCGGGATATACACCGGGGAGCTGTTTTTT | CASSSTSGIYTGELFF
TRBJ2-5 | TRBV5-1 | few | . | TGCGCCAGCAGCCAGGGGTTTGGGGATCCGCAGGAGACCCAGTACTTC | CASSQGFGDPQETQYF
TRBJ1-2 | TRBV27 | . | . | TGTGCCAGCAGCACCCGGGACGTCCTGGGCCGTGGCTACACCTTC | CASSTRDVLGRGYTF
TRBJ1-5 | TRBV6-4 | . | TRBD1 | TGTGCCAGCAGTGACTCGCGACAGGGGGGACAGCCCCAGCATTTT | CASSDSRQGGQPQHF
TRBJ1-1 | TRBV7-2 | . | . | TGTGCCAGCAGCTTAGCGCGGCCGAACACTGAAGCTTTCTTT | CASSLARPNTEAFF
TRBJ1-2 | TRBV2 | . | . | TGTGCCAGCAGTGGCGAAAACTATGGCTACACCTTC | CASSGENYGYTF
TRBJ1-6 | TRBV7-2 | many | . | TGTGCCAGCAGCTTGAGTGGGTATGGTTCACCCCTCCACTTT | CASSLSGYGSPLHF
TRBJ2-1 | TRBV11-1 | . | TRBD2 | TGTGCCAGCAGTTCGAGACTAGCGGACTCCTACAATGAGCAGTTCTTC | CASSSRLADSYNEQFF
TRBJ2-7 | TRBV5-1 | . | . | TGCGCCAGCAGCTTGGTGGCAGGGACGACCTACGAGCAGTACTTC | CASSLVAGTTYEQYF
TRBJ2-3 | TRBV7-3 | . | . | TGTGCCAGCAGCCCGAGAGGCCCGACGGTCGATACGCAGTATTTT | CASSPRGPTVDTQYF
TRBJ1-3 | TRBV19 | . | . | TGTGCCAGCAGCAGCACGAGCTCTGGAAACACCATATATTTT | CASSSTSSGNTIYF
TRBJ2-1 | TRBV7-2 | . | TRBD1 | TGTGCCAGCAGCTCTCCCGACAGGGCAATTGGCAATGAGCAGTTCTTC | CASSSPDRAIGNEQFF
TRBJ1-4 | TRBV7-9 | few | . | TGTGCCAGCAGCTTGGGAGGGAGGACTAATGAAAAACTGTTTTTT | CASSLGGRTNEKLFF
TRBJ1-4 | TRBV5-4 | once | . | TGTGCCAGCAGCGCCTGGGGGGCTGAGGAAAAACTGTTTTTT | CASSAWGAEEKLFF
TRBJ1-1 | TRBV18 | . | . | TGTGCCAGCTCACCGGGACCCTACACCGAAGCTTTCTTT | CASSPGPYTEAFF
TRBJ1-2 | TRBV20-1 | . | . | TGCAGTGCTCGGCCTAACTATGGCTACACCTTC | CSARPNYGYTF
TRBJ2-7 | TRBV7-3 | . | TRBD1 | TGTGCCAGCAGCTTATCCGGGACAGGAGCCTACGAGCAGTACTTC | CASSLSGTGAYEQYF
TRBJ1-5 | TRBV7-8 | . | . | TGTGCCAGCAGCTCCGGGGATCACAATCAGCCCCAGCATTTT | CASSSGDHNQPQHF
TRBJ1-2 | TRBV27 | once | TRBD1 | TGTGCCAGCAGTTTATTGACAGGGGTGGGAGATACGTATGGCTACACCTTC | CASSLLTGVGDTYGYTF
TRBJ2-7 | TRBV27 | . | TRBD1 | TGTGCCAGCAGTCCCCGTCCGGGACAGTCCTACGAGCAGTACTTC | CASSPRPGQSYEQYF
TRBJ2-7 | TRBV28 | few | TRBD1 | TGTGCCACCAAGACAGGGGATGTAAGGGAACGCGAGCAGTACTTC | CATKTGDVREREQYF
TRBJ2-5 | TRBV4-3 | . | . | TGCGCCAGCAGCCAAGATCAACACGGACTGGCTGAGACCCAGTACTTC | CASSQDQHGLAETQYF
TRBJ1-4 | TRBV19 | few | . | TGTGCCAGTACTTCTTCCCGCAATGAAAAACTGTTTTTT | CASTSSRNEKLFF
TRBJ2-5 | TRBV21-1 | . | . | TGTGCCAGCAGCACCCCCGGGACTAGCGAGACCCAGTACTTC | CASSTPGTSETQYF
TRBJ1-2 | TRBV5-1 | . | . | TGCGCCAGCAGTCCCGGGTCCCTCGAGGGCTACACCTTC | CASSPGSLEGYTF
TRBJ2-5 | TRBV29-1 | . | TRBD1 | TGCAGCGTTGCAGGGGGCTCCCCCCAAGAGACCCAGTACTTC | CSVAGGSPQETQYF
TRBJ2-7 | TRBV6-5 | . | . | TGTGCCAGCAGTGCCCGGACGGTGAATTACGAGCAGTACTTC | CASSARTVNYEQYF
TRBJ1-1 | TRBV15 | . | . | TGTGCCACCAGCATTCCCTTTGGAACTGAAGCTTTCTTT | CATSIPFGTEAFF
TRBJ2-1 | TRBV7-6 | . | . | TGTGCCAGCACCGCCGCGGGACAAAAGCAGTTCTTC | CASTAAGQKQFF
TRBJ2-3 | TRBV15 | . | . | TGTGCCACCAGCTGGGCTGGGGATACGCAGTATTTT | CATSWAGDTQYF
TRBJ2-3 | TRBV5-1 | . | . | TGCGCCAGCAGCTCACCGGCCAGCACAGATACGCAGTATTTT | CASSSPASTDTQYF
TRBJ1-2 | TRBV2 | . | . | TGTGCCAGCAGCCTAAACAGGGAATCCACTTATGGCTACACCTTC | CASSLNRESTYGYTF
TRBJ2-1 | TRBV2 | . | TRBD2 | TGTGCCAGCAGTGGTGATAGCGGGATGTGGGTTTACAATGAGCAGTTCTTC | CASSGDSGMWVYNEQFF
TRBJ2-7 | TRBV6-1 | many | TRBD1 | TGTGCCAGCAGTGAAGCGCGGAGAGGGGGCGTCGAGCAGTACTTC | CASSEARRGGVEQYF
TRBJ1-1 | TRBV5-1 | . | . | TGCGCCAGCAGCTCGAGTACAGGGCGGACTGAAGCTTTCTTT | CASSSSTGRTEAFF
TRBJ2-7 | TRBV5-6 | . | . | TGTGCCAGCAGCTGGTACTACGAGCAGTACTTC | CASSWYYEQYF
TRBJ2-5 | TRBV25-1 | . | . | TGTGCCAGCACACGAGGAGGGGAGACCCAGTACTTC | CASTRGGETQYF
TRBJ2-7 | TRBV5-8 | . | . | TGTGCCAGCAGCTTTTCCCACAGCCCCGGTTCCTACGAGCAGTACTTC | CASSFSHSPGSYEQYF
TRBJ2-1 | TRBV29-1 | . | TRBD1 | TGCAGCGTTGAAGATGGGACAGGTGGAGGGACGCCGCAGTTCTTC | CSVEDGTGGGTPQFF
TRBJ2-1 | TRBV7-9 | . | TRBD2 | TGTGCCAGCAGCCCCGGGACTAGCGGGAGGGGGGAGCAGTTCTTC | CASSPGTSGRGEQFF
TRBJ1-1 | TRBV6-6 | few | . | TGTGCCACCACTCGACAGGTCAACACTGAAGCTTTCTTT | CATTRQVNTEAFF
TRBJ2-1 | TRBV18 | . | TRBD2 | TGTGCCAGCTCAGCCGGACTAGCGGGATATAATGAGCAGTTCTTC | CASSAGLAGYNEQFF
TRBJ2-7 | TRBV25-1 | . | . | TGTGCCAGCAGTGTGGGGGGCTCCTACGAGCAGTACTTC | CASSVGGSYEQYF
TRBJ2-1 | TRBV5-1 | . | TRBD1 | TGCGCCAGCAGCTTGGTCAGGGGGCGTTTCAATGAGCAGTTCTTC | CASSLVRGRFNEQFF
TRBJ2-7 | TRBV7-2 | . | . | TGTGCCAGCAGCTTAGTCTCATCGGACAGACCTTACGAGCAGTACTTC | CASSLVSSDRPYEQYF
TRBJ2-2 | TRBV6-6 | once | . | TGTGCCAGCAGACAACTCGCCGGGGAGCTGTTTTTT | CASRQLAGELFF
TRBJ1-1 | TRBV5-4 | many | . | TGTGCCTACAGAGGAGGGCCTTTCCTGGGCACTGAAGCTTTCTTT | CAYRGGPFLGTEAFF
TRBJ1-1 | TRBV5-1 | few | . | TGCGCCAGCAGCTCTATGGGGGATCAACTGAACACTGAAGCTTTCTTT | CASSSMGDQLNTEAFF
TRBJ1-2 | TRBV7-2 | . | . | TGTGCCAGCAGCTTAGCGTTCTATGGCTACACCTTC | CASSLAFYGYTF
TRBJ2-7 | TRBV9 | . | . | TGTGCCAGCAGCGTAGATCAGGGAAGCTCCTACGAGCAGTACTTC | CASSVDQGSSYEQYF
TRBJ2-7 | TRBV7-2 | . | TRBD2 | TGTGCCAGCAGCTTACGAGGACTAGCGGGAAGGCCCTACGAGCAGTACTTC | CASSLRGLAGRPYEQYF
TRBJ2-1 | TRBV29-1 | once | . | TGCAGCGTCCATGGACACAATGAGCAGTTCTTC | CSVHGHNEQFF
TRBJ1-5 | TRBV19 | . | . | TGTGCCAGTAGGGACCTGGGGGGGAATCAGCCCCAGCATTTT | CASRDLGGNQPQHF